Listed below are T cell receptor beta chains from one sample, sequenced in a study of cytomegalovirus exposure and HLA in healthy donors. Method: immunoSEQ multiplex PCR; TCRdb's copy keeps in-frame clones and lacks some. This table holds about 130,000 clones, about nine tenths found once. The sample taken for sequencing was PBMCs. These receptors originate from a woman between 25 and 40 years old in good health and CMV-seropositive. The CDR3 runs from the conserved cysteine through the conserved F or W. For some rows the clone size is stated as once, few or many, or as a class when expanded; others skip it.

clone_size	v_call	cdr3_aa
-	TRBV19	CASASQANTGELFF
-	TRBV7-3	CASSATSGLEQYF
-	TRBV10-1	CASRDTNTGELFF
-	TRBV28	CASISGGSGNTIYF
-	TRBV19	CASSAQGNHHSPLHF
-	TRBV28	CASSRQHYGYTF
-	TRBV5-1	CASSRRGDQETQYF
-	TRBV5-6	CASSRPGGLTEAFF
-	TRBV7-2	CASSVDSGVFEQYF
-	TRBV9	CASSPRLAGSYNEQFF
-	TRBV5-6	CASSLGGLAGGQYF
-	TRBV2	CASTDRGHRAEAFF
once	TRBV7-9	CASSLVASGGHEQFF
-	TRBV28	CASSRGNSNQPQHF
-	TRBV11-2	CASSLGREALADTEAFF
-	TRBV6-1	CASRGGPSYGYTF
-	TRBV28	CASSLIQGGTGDGNYGYTF
-	TRBV7-6	CASSLGPGKMETQYF
-	TRBV23-1	CASSQWRIGLLGQGATEAFF
once	TRBV11-3	CASRSPGQGNQPQHF
-	TRBV6-5	CASSYGGATNEKLFF
-	TRBV20-1	CSANKNEKLFF